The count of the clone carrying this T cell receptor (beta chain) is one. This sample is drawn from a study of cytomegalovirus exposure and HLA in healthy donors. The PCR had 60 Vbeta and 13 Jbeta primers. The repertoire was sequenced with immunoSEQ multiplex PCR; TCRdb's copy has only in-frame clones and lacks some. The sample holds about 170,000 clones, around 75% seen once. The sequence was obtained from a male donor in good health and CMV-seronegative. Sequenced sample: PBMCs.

CDR3 amino acids: CASSFFAGENEKLFF. The CDR3 DNA reads as TGCGCCAGCAGCTTTTTCGCAGGGGAAAATGAAAAACTGTTTTTT. The chain employs TRBV5-1 and TRBJ1-4; possibly TRBD1 for D (6 bases). The germline V gene encodes CDR1 SGHRS and CDR2 YFSETQ. The V gene lost 2 bases and the J gene lost 5 bases, with 13 bases spanning the gap. CDR3 length: 15 residues. The full variable domain, its missing parts supplied by reference TRBV5-1 and TRBJ1-4, is KAGVTQTPRYLIKTRGQQVTLSCSPISGHRSVSWYQQTPGQGLQFLFEYFSETQRNKGNFPGRFSGRQFSNSRSEMNVSTLELGDSALYLCASSFFAGENEKLFFGSGTQLSVL.